This TCR beta chain emerged from a study of cytomegalovirus exposure and HLA in healthy donors. Study-level findings and limits: Most sequenced TCRs were rare (though some public TCRs occurred in many donors). An assumption of roughly uniform sequencing depth across donors underlay the presence/absence analyses.

PCR employed 60 Vbeta and 13 Jbeta primers. The data were produced by immunoSEQ multiplex PCR, yet TCRdb's version contains in-frame clones alone and is incomplete. The sample includes about 130,000 clones, around 72% of them seen just once. The CDR3 has 20 amino acids. The ends lost 5 bases at V and 3 bases at J; junction bases unmatched: 15. CDR1 SGHNT and CDR2 YYREEE come from the germline V gene (reference sequence). Turning to this clone: The antigen is unknown.

The genes are TRBV5-4 and TRBJ2-4; TRBD2 agrees at 15 bases. This TCR was sampled from a man in his thirties or forties in good health and CMV-seronegative. Sequences were obtained from PBMCs. CDR3 amino acids: CASSPGLAGGPARDKNIQYF. The CDR3 DNA reads as TGTGCCAGCAGTCCTGGACTAGCGGGGGGGCCGGCGCGAGACAAAAACATTCAGTACTTC.